This T cell receptor (beta chain) was recovered during a study of T cells in localized non-small cell lung cancer. Method: immunoSEQ multiplex PCR; TCRdb's copy keeps in-frame clones and lacks some. This table holds over 30,000 clones, around four fifths found once. The trim removed 5 bases at V and 6 bases at J, leaving 18 bases unmatched. The length of the CDR3 is 17 residues. Germline values: CDR1 SGHAT, CDR2 FQNNGV. The clonotype originates from a male donor aged 60 or older with stage II squamous cell lung carcinoma. The chain is built from TRBV11-2 and TRBJ1-1; 7 bases align to TRBD1. The sample here was peripheral blood, taken before any cancer treatment. DNA of the CDR3: TGTGCCAGCAGCGCCCAGAAGGTTGGACAGGTTGGCGCTGAAGCTTTCTTT. Translated, it gives CASSAQKVGQVGAEAFF. Full variable domain (missing parts from reference TRBV11-2 and TRBJ1-1): EAGVAQSPRYKIIEKRQSVAFWCNPISGHATLYWYQQILGQGPKLLIQFQNNGVVDDSQLPKDRFSAERLKGVDSTLKIQPAKLEDSAVYLCASSAQKVGQVGAEAFFGQGTRLTVV.